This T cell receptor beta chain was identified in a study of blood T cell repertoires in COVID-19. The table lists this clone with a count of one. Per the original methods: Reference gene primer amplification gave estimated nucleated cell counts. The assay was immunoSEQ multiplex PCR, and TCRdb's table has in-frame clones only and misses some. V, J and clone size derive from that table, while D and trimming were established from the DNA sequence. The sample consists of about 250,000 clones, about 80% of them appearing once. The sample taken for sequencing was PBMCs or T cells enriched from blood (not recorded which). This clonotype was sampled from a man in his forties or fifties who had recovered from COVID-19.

CDR3 residues: CASSQEVLAGQYF. CDR3 bases: TGCGCCAGCAGCCAAGAGGTTCTAGCGGGACAGTACTTC. The V and J genes are TRBV4-1 and TRBJ2-7; 9 nucleotides align to TRBD2. In germline, CDR1 is MGHRA, CDR2 YSYEKL. The CDR3 sequence is 13 residues long. V shed 0 bases and J 10 bases; nucleotides not matched to a gene: 4.